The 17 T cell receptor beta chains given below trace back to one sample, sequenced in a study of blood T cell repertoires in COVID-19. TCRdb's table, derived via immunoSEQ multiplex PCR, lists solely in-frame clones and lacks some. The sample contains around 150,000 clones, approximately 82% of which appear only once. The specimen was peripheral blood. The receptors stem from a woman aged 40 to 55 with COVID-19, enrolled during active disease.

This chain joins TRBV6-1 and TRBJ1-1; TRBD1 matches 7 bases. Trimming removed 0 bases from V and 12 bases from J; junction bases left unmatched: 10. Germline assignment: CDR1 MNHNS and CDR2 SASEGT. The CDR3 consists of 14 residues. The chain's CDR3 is CASSEAFRQGGTFF. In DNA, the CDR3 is TGTGCCAGCAGTGAAGCGTTTCGACAGGGTGGGACTTTCTTT.

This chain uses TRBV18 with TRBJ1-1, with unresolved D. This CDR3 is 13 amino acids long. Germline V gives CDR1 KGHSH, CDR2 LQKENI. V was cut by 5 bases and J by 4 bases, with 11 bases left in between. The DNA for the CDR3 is TGTGCCAGCTCAAGACCCTCGGGCACTGAAGCTTTCTTT. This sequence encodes CASSRPSGTEAFF.

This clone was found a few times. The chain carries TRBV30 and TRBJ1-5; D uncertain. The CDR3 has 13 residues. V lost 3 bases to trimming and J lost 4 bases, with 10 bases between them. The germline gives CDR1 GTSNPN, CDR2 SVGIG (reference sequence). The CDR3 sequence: CAWRGGPNQPQHF. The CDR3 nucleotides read TGTGCCTGGAGGGGAGGACCGAATCAGCCCCAGCATTTT.

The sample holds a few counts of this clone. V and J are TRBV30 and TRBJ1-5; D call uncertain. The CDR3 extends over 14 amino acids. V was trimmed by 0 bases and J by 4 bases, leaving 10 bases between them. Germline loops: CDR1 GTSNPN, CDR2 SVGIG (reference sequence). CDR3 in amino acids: CAWSVSSPNQPQHF. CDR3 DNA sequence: TGTGCCTGGAGTGTAAGCTCCCCTAATCAGCCCCAGCATTTT.

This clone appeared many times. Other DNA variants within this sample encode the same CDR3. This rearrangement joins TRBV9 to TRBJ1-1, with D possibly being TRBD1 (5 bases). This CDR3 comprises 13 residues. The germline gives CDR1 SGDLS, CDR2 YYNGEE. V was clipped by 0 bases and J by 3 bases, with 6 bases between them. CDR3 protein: CASSVGGDTEAFF. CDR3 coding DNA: TGTGCCAGCAGCGTAGGGGGCGACACTGAAGCTTTCTTT.

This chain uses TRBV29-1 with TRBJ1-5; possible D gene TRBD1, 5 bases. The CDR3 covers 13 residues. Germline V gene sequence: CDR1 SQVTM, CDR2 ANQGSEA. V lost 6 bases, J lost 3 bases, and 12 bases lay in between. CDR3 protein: CSVRTNSNQPQHF. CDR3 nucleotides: TGCAGCGTGAGGACAAATTCCAATCAGCCCCAGCATTTT.

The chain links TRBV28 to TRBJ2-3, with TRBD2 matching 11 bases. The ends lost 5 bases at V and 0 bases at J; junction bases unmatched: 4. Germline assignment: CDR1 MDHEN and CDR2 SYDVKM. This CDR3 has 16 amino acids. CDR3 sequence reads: CASSPRLAGSTDTQYF. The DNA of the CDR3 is TGTGCCAGCAGTCCCAGACTAGCGGGAAGCACAGATACGCAGTATTTT. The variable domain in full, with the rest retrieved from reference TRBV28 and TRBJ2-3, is DVKVTQSSRYLVKRTGEKVFLECVQDMDHENMFWYRQDPGLGLRLIYFSYDVKMKEKGDIPEGYSVSREKKERFSLILESASTNQTSMYLCASSPRLAGSTDTQYFGPGTRLTVL.

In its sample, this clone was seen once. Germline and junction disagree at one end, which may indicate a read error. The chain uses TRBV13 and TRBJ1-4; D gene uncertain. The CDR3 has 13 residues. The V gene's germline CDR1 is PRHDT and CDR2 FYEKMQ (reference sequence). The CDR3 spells CASSLGNFGPRIF. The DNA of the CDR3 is TGTGCCAGCAGCTTAGGGAACTTCGGCCCGAGGATTTTT.

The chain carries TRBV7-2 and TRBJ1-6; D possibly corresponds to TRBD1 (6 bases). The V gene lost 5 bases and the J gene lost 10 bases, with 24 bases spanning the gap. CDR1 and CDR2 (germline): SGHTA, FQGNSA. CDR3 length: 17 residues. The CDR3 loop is CASSQKQGAGQRSPLHF. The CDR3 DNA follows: TGTGCCAGCAGCCAAAAACAGGGCGCGGGTCAGCGATCACCCCTCCACTTT.

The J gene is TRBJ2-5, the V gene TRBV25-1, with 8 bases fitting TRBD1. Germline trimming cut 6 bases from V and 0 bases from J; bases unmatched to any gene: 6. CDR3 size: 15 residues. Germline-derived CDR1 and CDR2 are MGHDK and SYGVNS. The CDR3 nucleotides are TGTGCCAGCAGAGACAGGGGTTCGTACCAAGAGACCCAGTACTTC. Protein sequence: CASRDRGSYQETQYF.

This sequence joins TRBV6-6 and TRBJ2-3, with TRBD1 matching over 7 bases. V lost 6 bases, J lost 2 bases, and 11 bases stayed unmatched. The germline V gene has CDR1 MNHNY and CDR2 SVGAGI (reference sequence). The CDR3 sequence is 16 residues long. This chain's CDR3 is CASSLGQNYLTDTQYF. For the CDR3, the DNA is TGTGCCAGCAGCCTGGGACAGAATTACCTCACAGATACGCAGTATTTT.

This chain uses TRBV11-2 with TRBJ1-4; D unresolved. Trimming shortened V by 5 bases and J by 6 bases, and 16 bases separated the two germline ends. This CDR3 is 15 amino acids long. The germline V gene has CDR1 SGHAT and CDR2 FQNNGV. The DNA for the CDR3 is TGTGCCAGCAGCCTAGGCGTACAGCCCGATGAAAAACTGTTTTTT. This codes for CASSLGVQPDEKLFF.

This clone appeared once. The CDR3 DNA sequence: TGTGCCAGCATCGGGGGGCCCGGGGAGCTGTTTTTT. Its protein is CASIGGPGELFF. The V and J genes are TRBV28 and TRBJ2-2, with D tentatively TRBD2 (7 bases). V lost 7 bases, J lost 6 bases, and 9 bases lay in between. CDR1 is MDHEN, CDR2 SYDVKM, per germline. The CDR3 length is 12 residues.

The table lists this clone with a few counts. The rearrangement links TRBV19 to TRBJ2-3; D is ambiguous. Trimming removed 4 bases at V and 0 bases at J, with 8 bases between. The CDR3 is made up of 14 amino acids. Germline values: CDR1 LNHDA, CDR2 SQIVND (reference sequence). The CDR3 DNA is TGTGCCAGTAGTAAATGGAGAAGCACAGATACGCAGTATTTT. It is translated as CASSKWRSTDTQYF.

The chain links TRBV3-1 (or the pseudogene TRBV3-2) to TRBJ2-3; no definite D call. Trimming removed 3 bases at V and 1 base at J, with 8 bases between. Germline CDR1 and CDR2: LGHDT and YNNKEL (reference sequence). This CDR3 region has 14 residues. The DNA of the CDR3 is TGTGCCAGCAGCCACACCCCAGGCACAGATACGCAGTATTTT. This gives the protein CASSHTPGTDTQYF.

CDR3 sequence: CASSTGTVGENSPLHF. In DNA, the CDR3 is TGTGCCAGCAGTACCGGGACAGTGGGGGAGAATTCACCCCTCCACTTT. The chain links TRBV28 to TRBJ1-6, with TRBD1 matching 7 bases. The CDR3 covers 16 residues. CDR1 is MDHEN and CDR2 is SYDVKM in the germline V gene. Trimming cost V 5 bases and J 7 bases; bases outside gene matches: 11.

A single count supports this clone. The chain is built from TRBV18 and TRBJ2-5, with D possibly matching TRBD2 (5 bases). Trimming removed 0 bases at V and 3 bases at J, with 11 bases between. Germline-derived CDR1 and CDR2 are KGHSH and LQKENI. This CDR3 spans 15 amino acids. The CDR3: CASSPPSAGKETQYF. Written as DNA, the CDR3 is TGTGCCAGCTCACCACCCTCCGCGGGCAAAGAGACCCAGTACTTC.